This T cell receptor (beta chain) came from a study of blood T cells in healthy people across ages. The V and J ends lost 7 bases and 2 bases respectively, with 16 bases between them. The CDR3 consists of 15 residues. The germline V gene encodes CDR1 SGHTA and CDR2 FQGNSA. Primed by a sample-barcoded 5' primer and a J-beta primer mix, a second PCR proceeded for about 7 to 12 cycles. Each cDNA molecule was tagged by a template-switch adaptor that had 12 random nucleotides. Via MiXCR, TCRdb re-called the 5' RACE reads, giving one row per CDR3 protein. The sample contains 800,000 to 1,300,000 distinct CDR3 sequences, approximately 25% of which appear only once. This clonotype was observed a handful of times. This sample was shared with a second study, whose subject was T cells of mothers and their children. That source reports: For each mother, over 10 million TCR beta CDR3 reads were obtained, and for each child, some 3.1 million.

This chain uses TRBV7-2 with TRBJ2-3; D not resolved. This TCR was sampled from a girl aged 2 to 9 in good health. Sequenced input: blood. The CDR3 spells CASILSGVPTDTQYF. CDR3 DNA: TGTGCCAGCATCCTCAGTGGAGTCCCCACAGATACGCAGTATTTT.